Listed below are T cell receptor beta chains from one sample, sequenced in a study of radiation and T cells in renal cell carcinoma. TCRdb's table, derived via immunoSEQ multiplex PCR, lists solely in-frame clones and lacks some. Found here are 150,000 to 160,000 clones, around 90% of them singletons; the top ten hold approximately 12%. The sequencing used blood, collected from a patient whose treatment included radiotherapy and nephrectomy. The receptors were gathered from a woman in her 50s with renal cell carcinoma. CDR3s include the opening cysteine and the closing phenylalanine or tryptophan. Each record gives: J gene, V gene, clone size, CDR3 protein. Not all rows give a size; the values are once, few, many and, for expanded clones, a class.

TRBJ2-5	TRBV2	once	CASSERGRVGGGQETQYF
TRBJ2-2	TRBV6-1	NA	CASSQGTAVTGELFF
TRBJ2-1	TRBV19	NA	CAARQGVSYNEQFF
TRBJ1-1	TRBV19	NA	CASSIIPTGRTEAFF
TRBJ1-2	TRBV6-6	NA	CASTHQAQGNYGYTF
TRBJ2-2	TRBV29-1	NA	CRGPPDPGGGFNTGELFF
TRBJ2-1	TRBV7-2	NA	CASNKERSSYNEQFF
TRBJ1-1	TRBV5-1	NA	CASSLGAASNTEAFF
TRBJ2-1	TRBV10-2	NA	CASTERPRLAGGLRDEQFF
TRBJ1-3	TRBV27	NA	CVKDRGNTIYF
TRBJ2-5	TRBV18	NA	CASSPDSHTPQETQYF
TRBJ1-1	TRBV9	NA	CASSAETENTEAFF
TRBJ2-3	TRBV19	NA	CASDRGGRTDTQYF
TRBJ2-1	TRBV29-1	NA	CSVEAHLRGVKFF
TRBJ2-7	TRBV11-3	NA	CASSLGGLANEQYF
TRBJ2-5	TRBV11-2	NA	CASSFPPGQGRISQETQYF
TRBJ1-4	TRBV6-1	NA	CASSGLYNEKLFF
TRBJ2-1	TRBV5-4	NA	CASSLVGVSYNEQFF
TRBJ1-2	TRBV6-5	NA	CASSYLRARDYGYTF
TRBJ2-7	TRBV2	once	CASSAQRYSYEQYF
TRBJ2-1	TRBV4-2	NA	CASSQVPSSSYNEQFF
TRBJ2-7	TRBV4-1	NA	CASHPVGRGVGEQYF
TRBJ2-5	TRBV7-9	NA	CASSQIGPTIETQYF
TRBJ2-5	TRBV29-1	once	CSVERGETQYF
TRBJ2-5	TRBV5-1	NA	CASSLVGSDREETQYF
TRBJ2-7	TRBV5-1	once	CASSLVQGLDVPYEQYF
TRBJ2-2	TRBV28	NA	CASSGVGTGSYGELFF
TRBJ1-3	TRBV2	few	CARGQGGNTIYF
TRBJ2-7	TRBV18	NA	CASSPTDSYEQYF
TRBJ2-1	TRBV20-1	NA	CSASRLDEQFF
TRBJ2-3	TRBV5-4	NA	CASSTSGRGRTDTQYF
TRBJ2-1	TRBV6-5	NA	CASSETTYNEQFF
TRBJ1-3	TRBV4-1	NA	CASSLGNTIYF
TRBJ1-2	TRBV2	NA	CASKGRRVYGYTF
TRBJ1-2	TRBV6-1	NA	CASSEARSITYGYTF